This T cell receptor (beta chain) was sequenced during a study of cytomegalovirus exposure and HLA in healthy donors. Whole-study results and caveats: An ancestry cluster, one associated with Asian ancestry, reportedly showed fewer N-insertions than the 666-donor mean in a later analysis. Sequencing likely caused a cluster of highly shared sequence variants.

The germline V and J ends were trimmed by 11 bases and 7 bases, with 20 bases remaining between them. This CDR3 region has 13 residues. Germline loops: CDR1 SNHLY, CDR2 FYNNEI. It was healthy bone marrow donors who served as donors. Researchers ran the PCR with 60 Vbeta and 13 Jbeta primers. Produced via immunoSEQ multiplex PCR; TCRdb's table is partial and in-frame only. The profile shows roughly 150,000 clones, 82% of them singletons. About this clone: Its antigen is unknown.

V gene TRBV2 combines with J gene TRBJ1-2; TRBD1 is a possible D gene (6 bases). The sequenced sample consisted of PBMCs. This receptor was obtained from a young man in good health and CMV-seropositive. CDR3: CADRRRDTSGYTF. For the CDR3, the DNA is TGTGCCGACCGTCGCCGGGACACCAGTGGCTACACCTTC. The full variable domain, its missing parts supplied by reference TRBV2 and TRBJ1-2, is EPEVTQTPSHQVTQMGQEVILRCVPISNHLYFYWYRQILGQKVEFLVSFYNNEISEKSEIFDDQFSVERPDGSNFTLKIRSTKLEDSAMYFCADRRRDTSGYTFGSGTRLTVV.